This T cell receptor (beta chain) was identified in a study of CD4 T cells in relation to SARS-CoV-2 and coronaviruses. Study context: Patient ages ranged from about 20 to 72, median 38.

Sequenced by immunoSEQ multiplex PCR; TCRdb stores in-frame clones only, minus some. The repertoire holds tens of thousands of clones, with around 90% as singletons. Study-wide results and caveats: The assay detects memory recall responses, not culture-primed primary responses. Approximately 65% of donors had memory CD4+ clonotypes crossrecognizing SARS-CoV-2 and common cold coronavirus spike.

Details on this clone: Its specificity is unknown.

The TCR comes from an adult with COVID-19. Sequences were obtained from naive CD4+ T cells from PBMCs. Documented subset: naive CD4+ T cells isolated by negative enrichment.

This CDR3 reads CASSLDRGNIGSPLHF. The CDR3 DNA is TGTGCCAGCAGCTTAGACAGGGGGAACATCGGCTCACCCCTCCACTTT. This chain connects TRBV5-6 to TRBJ1-6, with TRBD1 identical over 9 bases. The germline V gene encodes CDR1 SGHDT and CDR2 YYEEEE. After removal of 2 bases from V and 10 bases from J, the junction contained 10 bases not matched to a gene. The CDR3 runs 16 residues.